What follows are 4 T cell receptor beta chains derived from one specimen sequenced in a study of vaccination effects on CD4 cells after COVID-19. Their antigens remain unidentified. Before sequencing took place, the ViraFEST assay used viral peptide pools to expand antigen-specific CD4+ T cells. Subsequent to less than eleven days of culture, CD4+ T cells were isolated. None of the vaccinated had previously contracted SARS-CoV-2, and their nucleocapsid antibodies tested negative. Here immunoSEQ multiplex PCR was the method, and the copy in TCRdb shows in-frame clones only, minus some. The sample lists roughly 20,000 clones; roughly two thirds were seen once. Specimen: CD4+ T cells from PBMCs cultured with HCoV-NL63 spike peptides, collected before COVID-19 vaccination. Receptors were obtained from a human donor who received a COVID-19 vaccine.

This clone turned up a few times. The chain couples TRBV5-1 to TRBJ2-5; possible D gene TRBD2, 6 bases. Trimming took off 2 bases at V and 4 bases at J, with 15 bases between the two ends. The CDR3 extends over 15 amino acids. Germline V lookup: CDR1 SGHRS, CDR2 YFSETQ. The CDR3 DNA follows: TGCGCCAGCAGCTTCGGGCAGGGCGGGACAGAGACCCAGTACTTC. Its translation is CASSFGQGGTETQYF.

The chain is built from TRBV5-8 and TRBJ2-6, with D perhaps matching TRBD1 or TRBD2 (5 bases each). Germline-derived CDR1 and CDR2 are SGHTS and YDEGEE. V was cut by 4 bases and J by 1 base, with 15 bases left in between. The CDR3 has 17 residues. This CDR3 reads CASSTGTILSGANVLTF. In nucleotides, the CDR3 is TGTGCCAGCAGCACCGGGACGATATTGTCTGGGGCCAACGTCCTGACTTTC.

The rearrangement uses TRBV27 and TRBJ1-5, with D hard to call. V gave up 6 bases and J gave up 5 bases, with 11 bases separating them. CDR1 is MNHEY and CDR2 is SMNVEV in the germline V gene (reference sequence). The CDR3 is 13 amino acids. The CDR3 region is CASSLVGDQPQHF. The DNA for the CDR3 is TGTGCCAGCAGCTTAGTCGGGGATCAGCCCCAGCATTTT.

A note on this clone: Other DNA sequences in the same sample also yield this CDR3. The chain uses TRBV19 and TRBJ1-5; D not resolved. V lost 6 bases and J lost 0, with 6 bases in between. The length of the CDR3 is 13 residues. Looked up from germline, CDR1 is LNHDA and CDR2 is SQIVND (reference sequence). In DNA form, the CDR3 reads TGTGCCAGTAGCCCTTATAGCAATCAGCCCCAGCATTTT. Its protein is CASSPYSNQPQHF.